The rows below give T cell receptor beta chains drawn from one sample of a study of blood T cell repertoires in COVID-19. Profiling relied on immunoSEQ multiplex PCR, and the TCRdb table lists in-frame clones only, not all of them. Of under 100,000 clones in the sample, 80% to 90% were seen once. Sequencing was performed on peripheral blood. These receptors were obtained from a man aged 45-60 years with active COVID-19. CDR3s leave out the opening cysteine and the closing phenylalanine or tryptophan.

V gene: TRBV14
J gene: TRBJ2-1
CDR3 protein: ASSQVKQATLANEQF

V gene: TRBV7-3
J gene: TRBJ2-1
CDR3 protein: ASSFTLRSEQF

V gene: TRBV3-1/TRBV3-2
J gene: TRBJ1-2
CDR3 protein: ASSHTQGLYGYT

V gene: TRBV7-3
J gene: TRBJ2-6
CDR3 protein: ASSSNSGANVLT

V gene: TRBV5-1
J gene: TRBJ1-5
CDR3 protein: ASSLEGAVNQPQH

V gene: TRBV6-6
J gene: TRBJ1-2
CDR3 protein: ASSYSKGNYGYT

V gene: TRBV3-1/TRBV3-2
J gene: TRBJ1-6
CDR3 protein: ASSRGTGNSPLH

V gene: TRBV27
J gene: TRBJ2-2
CDR3 protein: ASSFLARLGGLVDTGELF

V gene: TRBV10-3
J gene: TRBJ2-5
CDR3 protein: AISDGGTSGQETQY

V gene: TRBV7-3
J gene: TRBJ2-3
CDR3 protein: ASSLQPSGRVGDTQY

V gene: TRBV5-1
J gene: TRBJ2-3
CDR3 protein: ASSSTQGAGDTQY

V gene: TRBV9
J gene: TRBJ1-1
CDR3 protein: ASSLRHNTEAF

V gene: TRBV6-5
J gene: TRBJ2-2
CDR3 protein: ASSYGYRGRSGELF

V gene: TRBV12-3/TRBV12-4
J gene: TRBJ1-2
CDR3 protein: ASRKQTNYGYT

V gene: TRBV3-1/TRBV3-2
J gene: TRBJ2-1
CDR3 protein: ASRRGAYNEQF

V gene: TRBV2
J gene: TRBJ2-7
CDR3 protein: ASRLQFTGTYEQY

V gene: TRBV10-2
J gene: TRBJ1-1
CDR3 protein: ASQGRTEAF

V gene: TRBV7-3
J gene: TRBJ2-3
CDR3 protein: ASSSQGWDTQY

V gene: TRBV6-5
J gene: TRBJ1-1
CDR3 protein: ASSYRGNTEAF

V gene: TRBV6-2/TRBV6-3
J gene: TRBJ1-1
CDR3 protein: ASSYAWPGGKLMNTEAF

V gene: TRBV5-4
J gene: TRBJ2-5
CDR3 protein: ASSLDPGMLETQY

V gene: TRBV6-6
J gene: TRBJ2-1
CDR3 protein: ASTTIPGNEQF

V gene: TRBV7-2
J gene: TRBJ1-2
CDR3 protein: ASSPLGRDYGYT

V gene: TRBV11-2
J gene: TRBJ2-5
CDR3 protein: ASSTERGGGTGRETQY

V gene: TRBV5-8
J gene: TRBJ2-7
CDR3 protein: ASSLPGTGGEEQY

V gene: TRBV5-1
J gene: TRBJ2-7
CDR3 protein: ASSLGRIYEQY

V gene: TRBV9
J gene: TRBJ1-6
CDR3 protein: ASSVRGEGSYNSPLH

V gene: TRBV15
J gene: TRBJ1-2
CDR3 protein: ATSRDRGRGFGYT

V gene: TRBV18
J gene: TRBJ2-7
CDR3 protein: ASSSGTGGYEQY

V gene: TRBV5-1
J gene: TRBJ1-3
CDR3 protein: ASSLTHSGSGNTIY

V gene: TRBV28
J gene: TRBJ1-4
CDR3 protein: ASSSTGTVNEKLF

V gene: TRBV5-1
J gene: TRBJ2-5
CDR3 protein: ASSPGTSGQETQY

V gene: TRBV18
J gene: TRBJ2-7
CDR3 protein: ASSPADYEQY

V gene: TRBV5-6
J gene: TRBJ1-6
CDR3 protein: ASRQGENSPLH

V gene: TRBV9
J gene: TRBJ1-1
CDR3 protein: ASSVSQGRGAAF

V gene: TRBV5-5
J gene: TRBJ2-6
CDR3 protein: ASSLVRQGASGANVLT

V gene: TRBV23-1
J gene: TRBJ2-6
CDR3 protein: ASSRDPGGAGANVLT

V gene: TRBV5-1
J gene: TRBJ2-1
CDR3 protein: ASSLGWGSGQF

V gene: TRBV5-1
J gene: TRBJ2-3
CDR3 protein: ASSLSPTDTDTQY

V gene: TRBV29-1
J gene: TRBJ2-1
CDR3 protein: SVPLFSGRGRNEQF

V gene: TRBV12-3/TRBV12-4
J gene: TRBJ2-7
CDR3 protein: ASSLGHYEQY

V gene: TRBV3-1/TRBV3-2
J gene: TRBJ2-2
CDR3 protein: ASSPLVRGPNTGELF

V gene: TRBV28
J gene: TRBJ2-2
CDR3 protein: ASSSGQNTGELF

V gene: TRBV9
J gene: TRBJ2-2
CDR3 protein: ASSETTRPGELF

V gene: TRBV9
J gene: TRBJ1-1
CDR3 protein: ASSVAWNRGNTEAF

V gene: TRBV28
J gene: TRBJ2-7
CDR3 protein: ASSLAGEVYEQY

V gene: TRBV28
J gene: TRBJ1-2
CDR3 protein: ASSRDSDANYGYT

V gene: TRBV10-3
J gene: TRBJ1-3
CDR3 protein: AISGQGTSSGNTIY

V gene: TRBV2
J gene: TRBJ2-7
CDR3 protein: ASTPGQGTYEQY

V gene: TRBV12-5
J gene: TRBJ2-2
CDR3 protein: ASGLRGRENTGELF

V gene: TRBV5-4
J gene: TRBJ2-7
CDR3 protein: ASSSRSYEQY

V gene: TRBV28
J gene: TRBJ2-1
CDR3 protein: ASSLGTGSYNEQF

V gene: TRBV3-1/TRBV3-2
J gene: TRBJ1-6
CDR3 protein: ASSQVGQGNSPLH

V gene: TRBV29-1
J gene: TRBJ2-3
CDR3 protein: TRPDTQY

V gene: TRBV3-1/TRBV3-2
J gene: TRBJ1-2
CDR3 protein: ASSQALGAVGYT

V gene: TRBV20-1
J gene: TRBJ1-5
CDR3 protein: SASTQGSNQPQH

V gene: TRBV4-1
J gene: TRBJ2-7
CDR3 protein: ASSPRGRWEQY

V gene: TRBV28
J gene: TRBJ2-3
CDR3 protein: ASSFGGRGRMNTDTQY

V gene: TRBV6-1
J gene: TRBJ1-4
CDR3 protein: ASSDGPDEKLF

V gene: TRBV27
J gene: TRBJ1-2
CDR3 protein: ASRPIRDSFYYGYT